This entry concerns a single T cell receptor (beta chain). The antigen this receptor binds is unknown. One base away there is no much larger clone; base qualities are not given. Taken with the paper, the label for time point translates to: baseline before first vaccination. Samples from vaccinated people were obtained from the UK trials COV001 and COV002, which included a single-blind randomized controlled phase 2/3 trial of AZD1222 (ChAdOx1 nCoV-19) in healthy adults. For TCRbeta chain sequencing, PBMC samples were collected from trial participants at day 0 and at day 28 after the second dose. In the germline V gene, CDR1 corresponds to SGHVS and CDR2 to FQNEAQ. The CDR3 runs 16 residues from the cysteine to the phenylalanine. Only the CDR3 portion is preserved as DNA: 48 bases, with reading frame beginning at the first base. A distance of 16 bases separates the germline ends of V and J, which lose 1 base and 9 bases respectively.

These data belong to a study of T cell responses to AZD1222 COVID-19 vaccine (dated by TCRdb to the early 2020s). Describing the broader study: AZD1222 recipients whose second dose came at about 4 weeks and those whose second dose came at about 12 weeks were combined into one group, since spike-specific TCR depth and breadth did not differ between the two schedules. A total of 230 to 250 trial participants underwent TCR sequencing, of whom some 210 received two doses of AZD1222 and about 25 received two doses of the MenACWY control vaccine. Trial participants were enrolled by age into 18-55, 56-69 and 70-plus year subgroups, with around 140, 26 and 57 TCR-sequenced participants respectively. The full study reports these points: Because no day 14 peak-response samples were available, repertoires were characterized only after the peak T cell response. Participants were mostly white British and included more females than males, and it was suggested by the authors that clonal diversity may have been underestimated. Conclusions about previously exposed vaccinees are limited because only a handful of AZD1222 recipients were SARS-CoV-2 seropositive at baseline. In the small 56-69-year group, the increase in depth fell short of significance, most likely because of low power. CD4 TCRs associated with the vaccine covered the entire spike protein, and the dominant responses were in regions 160-218 and 743-854. Epitopes outside the regions mutated in the B.1.351 and B.1.1.7 variants were reportedly recognized by nearly half of the unique spike-specific TCRs. After two AZD1222 doses, both the breadth and the depth of spike-specific TCRs were significantly higher than at day 0 and than in MenACWY recipients.

The CDR3 regions of human TCRbeta chains were analyzed by immunosequencing. In the original analysis: TCRs in the repertoires were compared against a reference library of SARS-CoV-2-specific TCRs that had been generated with the MIRA antigen-specificity platform. Breadth was defined as the fraction of unique TCRs that were SARS-CoV-2-associated, and depth was defined as the fraction of total T cells that were SARS-CoV-2-associated. Using the MIRA data, each spike-specific TCR was assigned both to the spike region to which the TCR was reactive and to a CD4 or CD8 class. Log10-transformed breadth and depth values were compared by one-way ANOVA with Sidak's multiple comparisons tests. What TCRdb holds here is the immuneACCESS table cut down to in-frame rearrangements. Part of the clones is not present; checked against another copy, under half of the missing clones reflect an unresolved V gene, and the others are unexplained. V and J calls plus clone size are reproduced from that table; the DNA served to infer D and trimming. This sample is represented by some 120,000 clones; about 88% of them were singletons. The biggest ten clones account for 8.5% to 10% of the sample.

This receptor was obtained from an adult in good health. The sequence links TRBV7-8 to TRBJ1-6; a tentative D match to TRBD1 spans 5 bases. Specimen: peripheral blood, collected on day 0 of AZD1222 vaccination. In nucleotide form, the sequence is TGTGCCAGCAGCTTAGTACAGTGGCAGAGGGGTTCACCCCTCCACTTT. Its protein product is CASSLVQWQRGSPLHF.